This T cell receptor (beta chain) stems from a study of T cell clonotyping in hematopoietic cell transplantation (TCRdb year 2021). Regarding the study in general: The study collected approximately 130 blood samples from some 35 consecutive transplant recipients and their related donors. Recruitment of patients was conducted between 2015 and January 2017, and follow-up was continued until late 2020 or death. Paper-wide results and their limitations: The sample size was limited, and CD4 and CD8 repertoire contributions could not be separated because cells were not sorted. Donor and pretransplant recipient Inverse Simpson Index values predicted broader posttransplant TCR repertoire diversity. After transplant, TCR diversity in recipients dropped, and pathologically expanded clonotypes climbed progressively between day 30 and day 180. Just a small fraction of recipient repertoires overlapped with donor repertoires, and more than 97% appeared de novo at the given depth.

With the immunoSEQ assay, which is a bias-controlled multiplex PCR relying on V- and J-specific primers, TCR beta CDR3 regions were amplified from genomic DNA. A proprietary barcode and Illumina adapter sequences were added to the CDR3 amplicons in a second PCR step. An Illumina MiSeq instrument was used to sequence the CDR3 libraries. The authors' analysis ran thus. Export and quality control were done with immunoSEQ Analyzer 3.0, while downstream analyses used R Bioconductor and Immunarch. Only productive rearrangements in the normalized downsampled data set were used to calculate repertoire metrics. In the normalized cohort, clonotypes with more than 5 templates were defined as pathologically expanded. Repertoire diversity was measured with the Inverse Simpson Index. To capture all clonotypes, the CMV-specificity analyses were run on the non-normalized data set. The clones in this table, taken by TCRdb from immuneACCESS, are in-frame only. Not every clone is retained; where verified, under half of the shortfall comes from an unresolved V gene, and the cause of the rest is unknown. The V and J calls and clone size were taken over from that table, and D and trimming were inferred from the DNA. The sample table holds about 9,400 clones, of which 75% to 80% were seen once. The ten largest clones take up over 15% of the sample.

Relative to germline, V is 2 bases shorter and J is 6 bases shorter, with 20 bases between their ends. The CDR3 runs 16 residues from the cysteine to the phenylalanine. Only the CDR3 part of the read is kept: 48 bases, read in frame from the first base. The germline V gene encodes CDR1 LGHNT and CDR2 FRNRAP. What the time point label conveys for this sample: 180 days after allo-HCT. Recipient blood was collected about 28 days before transplant and at days 30, 100 and 180 after transplant. Nuclei Lysis Solution was used to extract genomic DNA from fresh or cryopreserved unfractionated peripheral blood mononuclear cells. In the case of this clone: Its antigen target is currently unknown. Qualities for individual bases were not recorded, and no much larger clone is one base off.

The sequence links TRBV12-5 to TRBJ2-7; the D gene is perhaps TRBD2, from 5 matching bases. Material: PBMCs, obtained 180 days after allogeneic stem cell transplant. The receptor was isolated from a male patient aged 35 to 55 who had an allogeneic stem cell transplant from a related donor, so the T cells may come from the graft donor. Some clones in this sample may be carry-over from other donors' samples. CDR3 region: CASGLYVRGNRREQYF. The DNA reads TGTGCTAGTGGTTTGTACGTAAGAGGGAATCGACGCGAGCAGTACTTC.